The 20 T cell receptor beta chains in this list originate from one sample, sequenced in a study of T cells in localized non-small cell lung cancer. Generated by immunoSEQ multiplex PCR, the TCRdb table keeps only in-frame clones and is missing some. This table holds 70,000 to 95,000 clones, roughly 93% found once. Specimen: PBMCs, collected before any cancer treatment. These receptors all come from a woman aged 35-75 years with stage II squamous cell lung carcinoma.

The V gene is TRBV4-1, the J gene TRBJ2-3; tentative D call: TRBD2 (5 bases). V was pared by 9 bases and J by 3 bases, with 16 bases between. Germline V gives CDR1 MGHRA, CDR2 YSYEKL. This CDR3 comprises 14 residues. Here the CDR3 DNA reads TGCGCCAGTGGTCCAACCCCGGGAACAGATACGCAGTATTTT. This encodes CASGPTPGTDTQYF.

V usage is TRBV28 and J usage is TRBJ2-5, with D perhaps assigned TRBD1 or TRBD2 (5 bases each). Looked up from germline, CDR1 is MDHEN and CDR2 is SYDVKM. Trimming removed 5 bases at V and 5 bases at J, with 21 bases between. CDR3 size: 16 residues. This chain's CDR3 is CASSLGTAKFEETQYF. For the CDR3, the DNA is TGTGCCAGCAGTCTCGGGACCGCCAAGTTTGAGGAGACCCAGTACTTC.

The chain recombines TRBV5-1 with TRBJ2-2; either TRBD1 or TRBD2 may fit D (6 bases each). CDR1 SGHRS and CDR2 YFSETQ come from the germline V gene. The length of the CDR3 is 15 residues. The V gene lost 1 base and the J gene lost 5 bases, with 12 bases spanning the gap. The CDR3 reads CASSLPGGSTGELFF. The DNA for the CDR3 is TGCGCCAGCAGCTTGCCCGGGGGCAGTACCGGGGAGCTGTTTTTT.

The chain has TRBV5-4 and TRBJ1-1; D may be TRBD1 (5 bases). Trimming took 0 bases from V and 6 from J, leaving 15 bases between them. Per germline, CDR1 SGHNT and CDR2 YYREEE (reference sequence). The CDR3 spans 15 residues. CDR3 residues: CASSLVGGRLPEAFF. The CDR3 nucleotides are TGTGCCAGCAGCTTGGTCGGGGGAAGGCTCCCTGAAGCTTTCTTT.

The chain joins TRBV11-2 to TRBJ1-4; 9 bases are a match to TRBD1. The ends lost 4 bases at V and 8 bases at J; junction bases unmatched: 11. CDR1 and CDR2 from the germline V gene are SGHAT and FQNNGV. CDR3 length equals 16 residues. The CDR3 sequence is CASSSGQGHEGEKLFF. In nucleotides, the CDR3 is TGTGCCAGCAGCTCCGGACAGGGGCACGAGGGGGAAAAACTGTTTTTT.

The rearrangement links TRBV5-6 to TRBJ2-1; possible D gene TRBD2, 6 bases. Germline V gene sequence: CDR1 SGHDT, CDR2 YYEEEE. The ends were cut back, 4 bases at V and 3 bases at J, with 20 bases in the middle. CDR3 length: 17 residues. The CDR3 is CASSRGNRFNRYNEQFF. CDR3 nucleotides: TGTGCCAGCAGCCGGGGGAACCGCTTTAATCGCTACAATGAGCAGTTCTTC.

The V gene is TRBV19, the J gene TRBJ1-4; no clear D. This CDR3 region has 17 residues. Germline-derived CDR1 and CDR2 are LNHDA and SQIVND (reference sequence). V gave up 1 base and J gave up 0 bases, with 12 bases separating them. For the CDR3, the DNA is TGTGCCAGTAGTATAGGGCGGACCCACGCAACTAATGAAAAACTGTTTTTT. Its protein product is CASSIGRTHATNEKLFF.

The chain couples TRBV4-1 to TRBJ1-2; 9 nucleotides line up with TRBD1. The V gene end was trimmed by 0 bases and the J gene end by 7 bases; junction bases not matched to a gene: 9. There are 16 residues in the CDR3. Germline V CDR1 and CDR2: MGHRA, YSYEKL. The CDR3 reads CASSQETGGPSGGYTF. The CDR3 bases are TGCGCCAGCAGCCAAGAAACAGGGGGCCCCTCGGGTGGCTACACCTTC.

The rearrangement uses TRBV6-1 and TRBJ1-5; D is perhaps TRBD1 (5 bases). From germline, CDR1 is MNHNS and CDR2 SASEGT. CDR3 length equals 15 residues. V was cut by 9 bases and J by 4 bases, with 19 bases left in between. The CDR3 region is CASGGLRDGNQPQHF. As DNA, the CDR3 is TGTGCCAGTGGAGGACTCCGGGACGGAAATCAGCCCCAGCATTTT.

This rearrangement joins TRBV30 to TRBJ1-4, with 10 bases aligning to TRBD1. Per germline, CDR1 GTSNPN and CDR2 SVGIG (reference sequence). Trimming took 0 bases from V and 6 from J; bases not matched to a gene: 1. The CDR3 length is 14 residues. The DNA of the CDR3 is TGTGCCTGGAGTGTAGGGACAGGGGATGAAAAACTGTTTTTT. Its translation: CAWSVGTGDEKLFF. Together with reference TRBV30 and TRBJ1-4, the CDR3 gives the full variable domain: SQTIHQWPATLVQPVGSPLSLECTVEGTSNPNLYWYRQAAGRGLQLLFYSVGIGQISSEVPQNLSASRPQDRQFILSSKKLLLSDSGFYLCAWSVGTGDEKLFFGSGTQLSVL.

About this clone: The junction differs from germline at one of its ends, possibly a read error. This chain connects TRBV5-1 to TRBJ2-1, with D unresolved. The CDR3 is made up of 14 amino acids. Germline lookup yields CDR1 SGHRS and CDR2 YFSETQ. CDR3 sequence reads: CASSLGDSHNEQFF. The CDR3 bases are TGCGCCAGCAGCTTGGGTGACTCCCACAATGAGCAGTTCTTC.

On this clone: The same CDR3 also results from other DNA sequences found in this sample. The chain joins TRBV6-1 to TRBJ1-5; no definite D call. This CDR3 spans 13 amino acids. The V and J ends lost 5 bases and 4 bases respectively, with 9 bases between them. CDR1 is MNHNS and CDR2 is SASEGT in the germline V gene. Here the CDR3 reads CASSTTGNQPQHF. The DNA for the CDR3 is TGTGCCAGCAGTACCACGGGGAATCAGCCCCAGCATTTT.

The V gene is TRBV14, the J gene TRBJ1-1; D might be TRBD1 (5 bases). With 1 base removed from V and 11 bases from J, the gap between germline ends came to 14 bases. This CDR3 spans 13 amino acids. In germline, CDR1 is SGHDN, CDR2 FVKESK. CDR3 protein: CASSQGGQGKAFF. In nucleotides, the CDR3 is TGTGCCAGCAGCCAAGGTGGTCAGGGCAAGGCTTTCTTT.

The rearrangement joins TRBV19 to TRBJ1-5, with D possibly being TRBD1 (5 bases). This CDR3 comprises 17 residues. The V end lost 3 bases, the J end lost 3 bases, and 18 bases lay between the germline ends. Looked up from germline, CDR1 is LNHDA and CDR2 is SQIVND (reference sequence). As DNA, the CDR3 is TGTGCCAGTAGTATTACCGGGACCCCCGCGGACAATCAGCCCCAGCATTTT. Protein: CASSITGTPADNQPQHF.

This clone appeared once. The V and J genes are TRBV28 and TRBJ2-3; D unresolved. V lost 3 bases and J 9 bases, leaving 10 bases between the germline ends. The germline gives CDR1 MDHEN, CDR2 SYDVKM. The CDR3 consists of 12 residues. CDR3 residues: CASSLPGRTQYF. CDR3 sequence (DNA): TGTGCCAGCAGTTTGCCGGGCCGAACGCAGTATTTT.

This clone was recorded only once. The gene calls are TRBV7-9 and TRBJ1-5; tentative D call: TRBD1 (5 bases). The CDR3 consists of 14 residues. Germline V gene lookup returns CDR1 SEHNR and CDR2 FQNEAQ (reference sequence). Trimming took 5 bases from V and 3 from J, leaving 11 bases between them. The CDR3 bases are TGTGCCAGCAGCCCCGGGGGGGTCAATCAGCCCCAGCATTTT. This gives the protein CASSPGGVNQPQHF.

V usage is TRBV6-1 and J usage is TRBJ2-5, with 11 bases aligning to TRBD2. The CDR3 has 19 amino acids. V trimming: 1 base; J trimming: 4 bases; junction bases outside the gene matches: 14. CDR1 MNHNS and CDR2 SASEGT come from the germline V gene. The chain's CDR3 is CASSEEGGLASGRRETQYF. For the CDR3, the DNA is TGTGCCAGCAGTGAAGAAGGTGGCTTGGCTAGCGGGAGGAGAGAGACCCAGTACTTC.

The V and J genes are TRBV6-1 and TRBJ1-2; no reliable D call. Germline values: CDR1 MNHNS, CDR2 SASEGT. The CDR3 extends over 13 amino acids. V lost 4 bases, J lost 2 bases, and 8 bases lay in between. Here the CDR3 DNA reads TGTGCCAGCAGTGCCGACGGGAACTATGGCTACACCTTC. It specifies CASSADGNYGYTF.

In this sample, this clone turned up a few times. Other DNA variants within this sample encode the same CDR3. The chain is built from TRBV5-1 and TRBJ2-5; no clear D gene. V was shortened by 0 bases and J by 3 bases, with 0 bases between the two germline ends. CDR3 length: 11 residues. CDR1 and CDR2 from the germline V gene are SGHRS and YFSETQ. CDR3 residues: CASSLEETQYF. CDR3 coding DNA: TGCGCCAGCAGCTTGGAAGAGACCCAGTACTTC.

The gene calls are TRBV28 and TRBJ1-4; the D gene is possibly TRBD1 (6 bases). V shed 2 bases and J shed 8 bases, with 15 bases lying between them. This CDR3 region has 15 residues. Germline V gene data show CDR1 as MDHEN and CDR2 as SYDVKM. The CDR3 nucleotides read TGTGCCAGCAGTTTAGGAAAGGGGGGGGCGGAAAAACTGTTTTTT. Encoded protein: CASSLGKGGAEKLFF.